The 26 T cell receptor beta chains given below trace back to one sample, sequenced in a study of T cell repertoires in cytomegalovirus infection (dated 2019 in TCRdb). The sample was run on an Illumina HiSeq 1500. TCRdb reanalyzed the raw reads on its own, using fastp at Q25 for trimming and MiXCR for clone calling, and kept in-frame beta chains. Every entry covers one CDR3 protein and lists the most common genes and DNA from its rows. In all, the sample holds 400,000 or so distinct CDR3 sequences, and under 40% of those were seen once. The top ten clones comprise around 15% of the sample. Sequencing used PBMCs. These receptor sequences come from a human donor in good health (CMV status not recorded). Some clones in this sample may be carry-over from other donors' samples.

A word on this clonotype: An end of the junction does not agree with germline; a read error may underlie this. V is TRBV10-2 and J is TRBJ1-1; maybe TRBD1 (5 bases). The germline V gene has CDR1 WSHSY and CDR2 SAAADI. CDR3 length: 14 amino acids. CDR3 residues: CASSKHPKDTEALF. Here the CDR3 DNA reads TGCGCCAGCAGTAAACACCCTAAGGACACTGAAGCTCTATTT.

In its sample, this clonotype was seen many times. The chain links TRBV7-2 to TRBJ2-7; 7 nucleotides agree with TRBD1. Per germline, CDR1 SGHTA and CDR2 FQGNSA. Unmatched junction bases numbered 5, after V lost 0 bases and J lost 3 bases. The CDR3 length is 15 residues. The CDR3 DNA reads TGTGCCAGCAGCTTAGCTAACACAGGGGTCTACGAGCAGTACTTC. Protein sequence: CASSLANTGVYEQYF.

This clonotype was seen a few times. V is TRBV6-5 and J is TRBJ2-7; TRBD1 might be the D (6 bases). Trimming left V 6 bases short and J 1 base short, with 13 bases between. Per the germline V gene, CDR1 is MNHEY and CDR2 is SVGAGI. The CDR3 is 14 amino acids. The DNA of the CDR3 is TGTGCCAGCAGGACGTCGACAGGATCCTACGAGCAGTACTTC. Its translation is CASRTSTGSYEQYF.

The table lists this clonotype with a few counts. The chain links TRBV20-1 to TRBJ2-2, with a tentative D call TRBD2 (6 bases). The CDR3 runs 13 residues. Trimming shortened V by 3 bases and J by 2 bases, and 7 bases separated the two germline ends. Germline CDR1 is DFQATT and CDR2 is SNEGSKA (reference sequence). For the CDR3, the DNA is TGCAGTGCTAGCGGGAGTAACACCGGGGAGCTGTTTTTT. As protein: CSASGSNTGELFF.

This clonotype was recorded at least ten times. The genes are TRBV11-2 and TRBJ1-1; 7 nucleotides align to TRBD1. The CDR3 length is 14 residues. J gave up 2 bases and V 5 bases, and 5 bases lay outside the gene matches. The germline CDR1 and CDR2 sequences are SGHAT and FQNNGV. In nucleotides, the CDR3 is TGTGCCAGCAGCCCGGTAGGGGGCAACACTGAAGCTTTCTTT. Its translation: CASSPVGGNTEAFF.

In this sample, this clonotype turned up a few times. This chain uses TRBV19 with TRBJ2-1, with 9 bases lining up with TRBD1. Losses at the gene ends were 4 bases for V and 9 bases for J; bases not matched to a gene: 4. The CDR3 sequence is 13 residues long. Germline CDR1 reads LNHDA; CDR2 reads SQIVND (reference sequence). The CDR3 nucleotides read TGTGCCAGTAGTAACACAGGGGGCGGTGAGCAGTTCTTC. It is translated as CASSNTGGGEQFF.

This clonotype was seen a few times. The chain carries TRBV5-4 and TRBJ2-3, with 11 bases aligning to TRBD2. CDR3 length: 16 amino acids. V gave up 4 bases and J gave up 7 bases; unmatched junction bases: 11. Germline V gene sequence: CDR1 SGHNT, CDR2 YYREEE (reference sequence). The CDR3 DNA sequence: TGTGCCAGCAGCCCATCGTCTAGCGGGGGGATTTATACGCAGTATTTT. Translating it yields CASSPSSSGGIYTQYF.

The chain couples TRBV2 to TRBJ2-7, with 7 positions matching TRBD1. Germline values: CDR1 SNHLY, CDR2 FYNNEI. The CDR3 is 14 residues long. The V segment lost 4 bases and the J segment 4 bases; nucleotides outside the gene matches: 7. The CDR3 here is CASSGSGGLYEQYF. The CDR3 DNA reads TGTGCCAGCAGTGGGTCAGGGGGTCTTTACGAGCAGTACTTC.

The rearrangement uses TRBV2 and TRBJ2-3; D might be TRBD2 (5 bases). The germline gives CDR1 SNHLY, CDR2 FYNNEI. V dropped 2 bases and J dropped 6 bases, with 12 bases sitting between them. The CDR3 extends over 14 amino acids. The CDR3, as DNA: TGTGCCAGCAGTGAACCTAGCCTCAGGGATACGCAGTATTTT. Its translation: CASSEPSLRDTQYF.

This clonotype was picked up a small number of times. The chain recombines TRBV19 with TRBJ2-1; D is uncertain. The V end was cut by 5 bases, the J end by 4 bases, with 12 bases between. The germline gives CDR1 LNHDA, CDR2 SQIVND (reference sequence). The CDR3 has 14 amino acids. Here the CDR3 reads CASSSPTLYNEQFF. CDR3 nucleotides: TGTGCCAGTAGTTCGCCGACTCTTTACAATGAGCAGTTCTTC.

About this clonotype itself: Germline is not matched at one junction end, which may reflect a read error. V usage is TRBV6-4 and J usage is TRBJ2-3; 7 nucleotides align to TRBD2. Germline loops: CDR1 MRHNA, CDR2 SNTAGT. This CDR3 contains 14 residues. The CDR3 sequence: CARSEAGPSEWQYF. DNA of the CDR3: TGTGCCCGCAGTGAAGCGGGACCCTCGGAATGGCAGTATTTT.

V usage is TRBV14 and J usage is TRBJ1-1; D gene unclear. The CDR3 length is 11 residues. Trimming stripped 0 bases from V and 8 bases from J, with 4 bases between. The germline V gene encodes CDR1 SGHDN and CDR2 FVKESK. The CDR3 DNA reads as TGTGCCAGCAGCCAAGACAGGGAAGCTTTCTTT. Residues: CASSQDREAFF.

The chain links TRBV2 to TRBJ2-1, with 8 positions matching TRBD2. This CDR3 contains 12 residues. Per germline, CDR1 SNHLY and CDR2 FYNNEI. The ends lost 6 bases at V and 13 bases at J; junction bases unmatched: 8. Written as DNA, the CDR3 is TGTGCCAGCAGGGTCCCGGCGGGGGGCCAGTTCTTC. Translated: CASRVPAGGQFF.

This clonotype showed up just once. The chain employs TRBV27 and TRBJ1-4; 7 bases are a match to TRBD1. The CDR3 sequence is 13 residues long. Germline assignment: CDR1 MNHEY and CDR2 SMNVEV (reference sequence). J gave up 5 bases and V 10 bases, and 7 bases lay outside the gene matches. This CDR3 reads CATGGQRNEKLFF. CDR3 bases: TGTGCCACAGGGGGGCAGAGAAATGAAAAACTGTTTTTT. Complete variable domain (other parts from reference TRBV27 and TRBJ1-4): EAQVTQNPRYLITVTGKKLTVTCSQNMNHEYMSWYRQDPGLGLRQIYYSMNVEVTDKGDVPEGYKVSRKEKRNFPLILESPSPNQTSLYFCATGGQRNEKLFFGSGTQLSVL.

The rearrangement joins TRBV4-1 to TRBJ1-1; D uncertain. CDR1 and CDR2 from the germline V gene are MGHRA and YSYEKL. This CDR3 is built from 14 residues. V lost 4 bases and J 0 bases, leaving 9 bases between the germline ends. The CDR3 DNA is TGCGCCAGCAGCCCTGATCAGTTGAACACTGAAGCTTTCTTT. Protein sequence: CASSPDQLNTEAFF.

The chain combines TRBV7-2 with TRBJ1-2; D unresolved. Germline V gene sequence: CDR1 SGHTA, CDR2 FQGNSA. V lost 4 bases, J lost 2 bases, and 14 bases lay in between. The CDR3 is 15 residues long. CDR3 DNA: TGTGCCAGCAGCTCTCCTCGACTGCCGAACTATGGCTACACCTTC. This translates into CASSSPRLPNYGYTF.

This clonotype was counted a few times. The gene calls are TRBV12-3 or TRBV12-4 and TRBJ2-7; 10 bases match TRBD1. V lost 5 bases to trimming and J lost 3 bases; unmatched junction nucleotides: 7. The length of the CDR3 is 15 residues. CDR3 bases: TGTGCCAGCAGTCCAGCCCGGGACAGGGGCTACGAGCAGTACTTC. This codes for CASSPARDRGYEQYF.

The chain joins TRBV11-1 to TRBJ1-5; D not certain. This CDR3 spans 13 amino acids. V was shortened by 2 bases and J by 4 bases, with 6 bases between the two germline ends. Germline loops: CDR1 SGHAT, CDR2 FQDESV (reference sequence). The CDR3 here is CASSLQRNQPQHF. The CDR3 DNA is TGTGCCAGCAGCTTACAGCGTAATCAGCCCCAGCATTTT.

In this sample, this clonotype turned up many times. The chain has TRBV7-8 and TRBJ1-1, with D possibly matching TRBD1 (5 bases). Germline V gene data show CDR1 as SGHVS and CDR2 as FQNEAQ. This CDR3 has 12 residues. Between the trimmed V and J ends, which lost 3 bases and 7 bases, there was a span of 9 bases. CDR3 sequence (DNA): TGTGCCAGCAGCTTGACAGTTTTTGAAGCTTTCTTT. Translated, it gives CASSLTVFEAFF.

This clonotype was observed a handful of times. V gene TRBV10-3 combines with J gene TRBJ1-1, with D possibly being TRBD1 (5 bases). In germline, CDR1 is ENHRY, CDR2 SYGVKD. V lost 4 bases and J 0 bases, leaving 12 bases between the germline ends. This CDR3 comprises 15 residues. In DNA, the CDR3 is TGTGCCATCAGTGGGCAGGGAGGCATGAACACTGAAGCTTTCTTT. Its translation is CAISGQGGMNTEAFF.

In its sample, this clonotype was seen a few times. The genes are TRBV5-1 and TRBJ2-1, with 10 nucleotides matching TRBD2. Germline trimming cut 4 bases from V and 5 bases from J; bases unmatched to any gene: 9. Germline lookup yields CDR1 SGHRS and CDR2 YFSETQ. The CDR3 loop spans 16 amino acids. CDR3 in amino acids: CASSILAGGPDNEQFF. In DNA form, the CDR3 reads TGCGCCAGCAGCATATTAGCGGGGGGCCCCGACAATGAGCAGTTCTTC.

The chain uses TRBV5-6 and TRBJ2-1; TRBD1 is a possible D gene (5 bases). V was pared by 1 base and J by 5 bases, with 10 bases between. Germline V gene sequence: CDR1 SGHDT, CDR2 YYEEEE. The CDR3 contains 14 residues. CDR3 bases: TGTGCCAGCAGCTTGATGACAGCCGACAATGAGCAGTTCTTC. It translates to CASSLMTADNEQFF.

As regards this clonotype: Mismatch with germline at one junction end may stem from a read error. The chain employs TRBV7-6 and TRBJ2-1; 7 bases map to TRBD2. The CDR3 contains 18 residues. In germline, CDR1 is SGHVS, CDR2 FNYEAQ. CDR3 region: CASSPGGGAGTFYNEQFF. The CDR3 coding sequence is TGTGCTAGCAGCCCTGGGGGGGGAGCGGGGACCTTTTACAATGAGCAGTTCTTC.

The V gene is TRBV20-1, the J gene TRBJ1-2; a possible D gene is TRBD1 (5 bases). Trimming cost V 2 bases and J 0 bases, with 7 bases left between them. Per the germline V gene, CDR1 is DFQATT and CDR2 is SNEGSKA (reference sequence). The CDR3 totals 13 residues. This chain's CDR3 is CSARLTANYGYTF. CDR3 nucleotide sequence: TGCAGTGCTAGATTGACAGCTAACTATGGCTACACCTTC.

On this clonotype: The CDR3 end shows no conserved phenylalanine or tryptophan, and so a read error is likely. The genes are TRBV7-6 and TRBJ2-6, with D hard to call. The CDR3 is 13 residues long. V dropped 8 bases and J dropped 2 bases, with 7 bases sitting between them. Germline V gene lookup returns CDR1 SGHVS and CDR2 FNYEAQ. CDR3 DNA: TGTGCCAGCGGCCTCGCTGGGGCCAACGTCCTGACTTTA. It specifies CASGLAGANVLTL.

The genes are TRBV12-3 or TRBV12-4 and TRBJ1-6; possibly TRBD1 for D (5 bases). Trimming cost V 6 bases and J 0 bases, with 12 bases left between them. The CDR3 runs to 16 residues. The CDR3 DNA reads TGTGCCAGCAGCCTGGGACCGAGCTCCTATAATTCACCCCTCCACTTT. It translates to CASSLGPSSYNSPLHF.